This section outlines one TCR beta chain sequence together with its context. What it binds is not known. The entry originates in a study of T cells in Graves' hyperthyroidism and ophthalmopathy. Study-level points and caveats: In blood, most of the thyroid clonotypes expanded above 0.001 were also present.

Germline values: CDR1 MNHNS, CDR2 SASEGT. The CDR3 is 14 amino acids. Trimming at V came to 5 bases and at J to 2 bases, leaving 3 bases not matched to a gene. Amplification of TCR beta CDR3 regions was performed using RNA transcripts as template. An initial round of RT-PCR targeting the TCR CDR3 relied on the HTBI primer set. TCRdb re-derived calls from the multiplex PCR reads in MiXCR, one entry per CDR3 protein. Of some 500,000 distinct CDR3 sequences listed, about 16% are singletons. The source material was blood. The chain uses TRBV6-1 and TRBJ1-5; 7 bases match TRBD1. The receptor's source is a woman younger than 45 with Graves' ophthalmopathy. For the CDR3, the DNA is TGTGCCAGCAGTATTACAGGGGGCAATCAGCCCCAGCATTTT. Translated: CASSITGGNQPQHF.